A selection of T cell receptor beta chains follows, all from one sample in a study of blood T cell repertoires in COVID-19. Method: immunoSEQ multiplex PCR; TCRdb's copy keeps in-frame clones and lacks some. The sample includes 350,000 to 500,000 clones, around nine tenths of them seen just once. The sequencing sample was made of PBMCs or T cells enriched from blood (not recorded which). The receptors here all came from a woman between 18 and 29 years old who had been exposed to COVID-19. The CDR3 runs from the conserved cysteine through the conserved F or W. Fields, in order: clone size, V gene, J gene, D gene, CDR3 protein, CDR3 DNA. D genes are given only for firm matches. Rows may omit the clone size; those that give it use once, few, many or a size class.

clone_size: NA
v_call: TRBV6-5
j_call: TRBJ1-3
d_call: TRBD1
cdr3_aa: CASRKTGGFGNTIYF
cdr3_nt: TGTGCCAGCAGGAAGACAGGGGGCTTTGGAAACACCATATATTTT

clone_size: NA
v_call: TRBV5-1
j_call: TRBJ2-7
d_call: TRBD2
cdr3_aa: CASSLGLAGVDYEQYF
cdr3_nt: TGCGCCAGCAGCTTGGGACTAGCGGGGGTGGACTACGAGCAGTACTTC

clone_size: NA
v_call: TRBV6-1
j_call: TRBJ2-3
d_call: TRBD2
cdr3_aa: CASSERGAAGGPVDTQYF
cdr3_nt: TGTGCCAGCAGTGAACGGGGGGCGGCGGGAGGGCCGGTAGATACGCAGTATTTT

clone_size: once
v_call: TRBV18
j_call: TRBJ2-7
d_call: NA
cdr3_aa: CASSPPNGGTDLGEQYF
cdr3_nt: TGTGCCAGCTCACCACCCAATGGGGGCACTGACTTGGGTGAGCAGTACTTC

clone_size: NA
v_call: TRBV18
j_call: TRBJ1-1
d_call: NA
cdr3_aa: CASSQAKNTEAFF
cdr3_nt: TGTGCCAGCTCCCAAGCAAAAAACACTGAAGCTTTCTTT

clone_size: NA
v_call: TRBV5-1
j_call: TRBJ2-7
d_call: TRBD1
cdr3_aa: CASSFQRQGAKYEQYF
cdr3_nt: TGCGCCAGCAGCTTCCAGAGACAGGGGGCCAAGTACGAGCAGTACTTC

clone_size: NA
v_call: TRBV6-5
j_call: TRBJ2-1
d_call: TRBD1
cdr3_aa: CASSFSDRGNEQFF
cdr3_nt: TGTGCCAGCAGTTTCTCGGACAGGGGCAATGAGCAGTTCTTC

clone_size: NA
v_call: TRBV28
j_call: TRBJ2-7
d_call: TRBD2
cdr3_aa: CASSGGPKLAGVSISYEQYF
cdr3_nt: TGTGCCAGCAGTGGGGGCCCCAAGCTAGCGGGAGTTAGTATATCCTACGAGCAGTACTTC

clone_size: NA
v_call: TRBV25-1
j_call: TRBJ2-1
d_call: TRBD1
cdr3_aa: CASSDLIGTGASNEQFF
cdr3_nt: TGTGCCAGCAGTGATCTCATAGGGACAGGGGCATCCAATGAGCAGTTCTTC

clone_size: NA
v_call: TRBV6-5
j_call: TRBJ2-7
d_call: TRBD2
cdr3_aa: CASSYSAGGSREQYF
cdr3_nt: TGTGCCAGCAGTTACTCTGCGGGGGGTTCCCGGGAGCAGTACTTC

clone_size: NA
v_call: TRBV7-2
j_call: TRBJ2-5
d_call: NA
cdr3_aa: CASSLVTGYQETQYF
cdr3_nt: TGTGCCAGCAGCTTAGTCACAGGCTACCAAGAGACCCAGTACTTC

clone_size: few
v_call: TRBV29-1
j_call: TRBJ1-1
d_call: NA
cdr3_aa: CSVYRFMNTEAFF
cdr3_nt: TGCAGCGTCTACAGGTTCATGAACACTGAAGCTTTCTTT

clone_size: once
v_call: TRBV18
j_call: TRBJ2-3
d_call: NA
cdr3_aa: CASSLLSLTDTQYF
cdr3_nt: TGTGCCAGCTCACTTTTGAGCCTCACAGATACGCAGTATTTT

clone_size: NA
v_call: TRBV7-2
j_call: TRBJ2-3
d_call: NA
cdr3_aa: CASSSQGSDTQYF
cdr3_nt: TGTGCCAGCAGCTCACAGGGTTCAGATACGCAGTATTTT

clone_size: few
v_call: TRBV7-9
j_call: TRBJ2-7
d_call: NA
cdr3_aa: CASSSVMTLSYEQYF
cdr3_nt: TGTGCCAGCAGCTCTGTCATGACACTTTCCTACGAGCAGTACTTC

clone_size: NA
v_call: TRBV3-1/TRBV3-2
j_call: TRBJ1-5
d_call: NA
cdr3_aa: CASSQGQGMVQPQHF
cdr3_nt: TGTGCCAGCAGCCAAGGCCAGGGGATGGTTCAGCCCCAGCATTTT

clone_size: NA
v_call: TRBV23-1
j_call: TRBJ2-1
d_call: NA
cdr3_aa: CASSQLGKRNNEQFF
cdr3_nt: TGCGCCAGCAGTCAATTGGGGAAGCGGAACAATGAGCAGTTCTTC

clone_size: NA
v_call: TRBV4-2
j_call: TRBJ2-2
d_call: NA
cdr3_aa: CASSQKFQGNTGELFF
cdr3_nt: TGTGCCAGCAGCCAAAAATTCCAGGGGAACACCGGGGAGCTGTTTTTT

clone_size: NA
v_call: TRBV11-2
j_call: TRBJ1-1
d_call: NA
cdr3_aa: CASSFGRGRGGGSTEAFF
cdr3_nt: TGTGCCAGCAGCTTCGGAAGAGGGCGCGGGGGTGGTAGCACTGAAGCTTTCTTT

clone_size: NA
v_call: TRBV3-1/TRBV3-2
j_call: TRBJ1-1
d_call: NA
cdr3_aa: CASSQGGGREAFF
cdr3_nt: TGTGCCAGCAGCCAAGGGGGCGGCAGGGAAGCTTTCTTT

clone_size: NA
v_call: TRBV27
j_call: TRBJ1-1
d_call: TRBD1
cdr3_aa: CASSTRTGTEAFF
cdr3_nt: TGTGCCAGCAGTACTCGGACAGGCACTGAAGCTTTCTTT

clone_size: NA
v_call: TRBV14
j_call: TRBJ1-1
d_call: NA
cdr3_aa: CASSQEAGVNTEAFF
cdr3_nt: TGTGCCAGCAGCCAAGAGGCAGGGGTGAACACTGAAGCTTTCTTT

clone_size: NA
v_call: TRBV25-1
j_call: TRBJ1-1
d_call: TRBD1
cdr3_aa: CASSPSTGGNTEAFF
cdr3_nt: TGTGCCAGCAGCCCGTCGACAGGGGGCAACACTGAAGCTTTCTTT

clone_size: NA
v_call: TRBV27
j_call: TRBJ1-5
d_call: TRBD1
cdr3_aa: CASSPGTGVSQPQHF
cdr3_nt: TGTGCCAGCAGTCCCGGGACAGGGGTAAGTCAGCCCCAGCATTTT

clone_size: NA
v_call: TRBV29-1
j_call: TRBJ2-1
d_call: TRBD2
cdr3_aa: CSVEGLAGGTNEQFF
cdr3_nt: TGCAGCGTTGAGGGACTAGCGGGAGGGACTAATGAGCAGTTCTTC

clone_size: NA
v_call: TRBV9
j_call: TRBJ1-2
d_call: TRBD1
cdr3_aa: CASSGRTGVRRGNYGYTF
cdr3_nt: TGTGCCAGCAGCGGAAGGACAGGGGTTCGACGCGGCAACTATGGCTACACCTTC

clone_size: NA
v_call: TRBV5-1
j_call: TRBJ2-1
d_call: NA
cdr3_aa: CASSLTSGQNQNEQFF
cdr3_nt: TGCGCCAGCAGCTTAACCTCGGGACAAAATCAAAATGAGCAGTTCTTC

clone_size: NA
v_call: TRBV5-1
j_call: TRBJ2-7
d_call: TRBD1
cdr3_aa: CASSPDRGRDEQYF
cdr3_nt: TGCGCCAGCAGCCCAGACAGGGGGCGCGACGAGCAGTACTTC

clone_size: NA
v_call: TRBV7-9
j_call: TRBJ1-2
d_call: NA
cdr3_aa: CASSLVGVTYGYTF
cdr3_nt: TGTGCCAGCAGCTTAGTAGGGGTGACCTATGGCTACACCTTC

clone_size: NA
v_call: TRBV27
j_call: TRBJ2-1
d_call: TRBD2
cdr3_aa: CASSITSSGGYNEQFF
cdr3_nt: TGTGCCAGCAGTATAACATCTAGCGGGGGGTACAATGAGCAGTTCTTC

clone_size: NA
v_call: TRBV28
j_call: TRBJ2-7
d_call: TRBD2
cdr3_aa: CASSLLAGEIYEQYF
cdr3_nt: TGTGCCAGCAGTTTGCTAGCGGGAGAGATCTACGAGCAGTACTTC

clone_size: once
v_call: TRBV3-1/TRBV3-2
j_call: TRBJ1-5
d_call: NA
cdr3_aa: CASSAGIFSNQPQHF
cdr3_nt: TGTGCCAGCAGCGCAGGGATCTTTAGCAATCAGCCCCAGCATTTT

clone_size: NA
v_call: TRBV6-5
j_call: TRBJ1-5
d_call: TRBD1
cdr3_aa: CASRATGGGNQPQHF
cdr3_nt: TGTGCCAGCAGGGCAACAGGGGGCGGCAATCAGCCCCAGCATTTT

clone_size: NA
v_call: TRBV7-9
j_call: TRBJ1-2
d_call: NA
cdr3_aa: CASKTEDRHYGYTF
cdr3_nt: TGTGCCAGCAAGACTGAAGACAGACACTATGGCTACACCTTC

clone_size: NA
v_call: TRBV4-3
j_call: TRBJ2-5
d_call: TRBD1
cdr3_aa: CASSHYQGAQETQYF
cdr3_nt: TGCGCCAGCAGCCATTATCAGGGGGCCCAAGAGACCCAGTACTTC

clone_size: NA
v_call: TRBV7-9
j_call: TRBJ2-7
d_call: TRBD1
cdr3_aa: CASSLVSGGSYEQYF
cdr3_nt: TGTGCCAGCAGCTTAGTGTCAGGGGGCTCGTACGAGCAGTACTTC

clone_size: NA
v_call: TRBV19
j_call: TRBJ2-7
d_call: TRBD2
cdr3_aa: CASSTLAGGPSYEQYF
cdr3_nt: TGTGCCAGTAGTACTTTAGCGGGAGGGCCTTCCTACGAGCAGTACTTC

clone_size: once
v_call: TRBV3-1/TRBV3-2
j_call: TRBJ2-5
d_call: NA
cdr3_aa: CASSQIQVSRHQETQYF
cdr3_nt: TGTGCCAGCAGCCAAATCCAGGTCAGTCGCCACCAAGAGACCCAGTACTTC

clone_size: once
v_call: TRBV4-1
j_call: TRBJ1-4
d_call: NA
cdr3_aa: CASSPSPATNEKLFF
cdr3_nt: TGCGCCAGCAGCCCTTCCCCCGCAACTAATGAAAAACTGTTTTTT

clone_size: NA
v_call: TRBV19
j_call: TRBJ2-4
d_call: TRBD1
cdr3_aa: CASSTTPGTGVSKNIQYF
cdr3_nt: TGTGCCAGTAGTACAACGCCCGGGACAGGGGTGTCCAAAAACATTCAGTACTTC

clone_size: NA
v_call: TRBV15
j_call: TRBJ2-1
d_call: NA
cdr3_aa: CATSTPQAPLLNNEQFF
cdr3_nt: TGTGCCACCAGCACCCCTCAGGCCCCCCTCCTGAACAATGAGCAGTTCTTC

clone_size: NA
v_call: TRBV20-1
j_call: TRBJ1-2
d_call: NA
cdr3_aa: CSASLPGNYGYTF
cdr3_nt: TGCAGTGCTAGTTTGCCAGGGAACTATGGCTACACCTTC

clone_size: NA
v_call: TRBV5-4
j_call: TRBJ1-1
d_call: NA
cdr3_aa: CASTQGEGNTEAFF
cdr3_nt: TGTGCCAGCACCCAAGGGGAGGGAAACACTGAAGCTTTCTTT

clone_size: NA
v_call: TRBV4-1
j_call: TRBJ1-2
d_call: NA
cdr3_aa: CASSQADSLINYGYTF
cdr3_nt: TGCGCCAGCAGCCAAGCGGACAGCCTTATTAACTATGGCTACACCTTC

clone_size: NA
v_call: TRBV7-9
j_call: TRBJ2-1
d_call: TRBD2
cdr3_aa: CASSLTASGNNEQFF
cdr3_nt: TGTGCCAGCAGCTTAACGGCTAGCGGGAACAATGAGCAGTTCTTC

clone_size: NA
v_call: TRBV27
j_call: TRBJ2-2
d_call: NA
cdr3_aa: CASTLGRLNTGELFF
cdr3_nt: TGTGCCAGCACACTTGGGAGGTTGAACACCGGGGAGCTGTTTTTT

clone_size: NA
v_call: TRBV6-1
j_call: TRBJ2-7
d_call: TRBD1
cdr3_aa: CASSEWAGGAYEQYF
cdr3_nt: TGTGCCAGCAGTGAATGGGCAGGGGGAGCCTACGAGCAGTACTTC

clone_size: NA
v_call: TRBV19
j_call: TRBJ2-1
d_call: TRBD2
cdr3_aa: CASSIDLLARSSYNEQFF
cdr3_nt: TGTGCCAGTAGTATAGATCTACTAGCGCGAAGCTCCTACAATGAGCAGTTCTTC

clone_size: NA
v_call: TRBV6-5
j_call: TRBJ2-5
d_call: TRBD1
cdr3_aa: CASSNDRGQVETQYF
cdr3_nt: TGTGCCAGCAGCAATGACAGGGGGCAGGTTGAGACCCAGTACTTC

clone_size: NA
v_call: TRBV19
j_call: TRBJ1-5
d_call: TRBD1
cdr3_aa: CASSITGGGNQPQHF
cdr3_nt: TGTGCCAGTAGTATAACAGGGGGCGGCAATCAGCCCCAGCATTTT

clone_size: NA
v_call: TRBV10-3
j_call: TRBJ2-7
d_call: TRBD2
cdr3_aa: CAISEGLAGTSAYEQYF
cdr3_nt: TGTGCCATCAGTGAAGGGCTAGCGGGGACCTCTGCCTACGAGCAGTACTTC

clone_size: NA
v_call: TRBV5-8
j_call: TRBJ1-5
d_call: TRBD1
cdr3_aa: CASSLYKGAASNQPQHF
cdr3_nt: TGTGCCAGCAGCCTGTACAAGGGGGCAGCTAGCAATCAGCCCCAGCATTTT

clone_size: NA
v_call: TRBV24-1
j_call: TRBJ1-2
d_call: TRBD1
cdr3_aa: CATRSGTGGGGYTF
cdr3_nt: TGTGCCACCAGGTCCGGGACAGGGGGCGGTGGCTACACCTTC

clone_size: NA
v_call: TRBV18
j_call: TRBJ1-6
d_call: NA
cdr3_aa: CASSQSLPGSYNSPLHF
cdr3_nt: TGTGCCAGCTCACAATCTTTGCCAGGATCCTATAATTCACCCCTCCACTTT

clone_size: NA
v_call: TRBV19
j_call: TRBJ2-1
d_call: TRBD2
cdr3_aa: CATATSGYNEQFF
cdr3_nt: TGTGCCACCGCGACTAGCGGCTACAATGAGCAGTTCTTC